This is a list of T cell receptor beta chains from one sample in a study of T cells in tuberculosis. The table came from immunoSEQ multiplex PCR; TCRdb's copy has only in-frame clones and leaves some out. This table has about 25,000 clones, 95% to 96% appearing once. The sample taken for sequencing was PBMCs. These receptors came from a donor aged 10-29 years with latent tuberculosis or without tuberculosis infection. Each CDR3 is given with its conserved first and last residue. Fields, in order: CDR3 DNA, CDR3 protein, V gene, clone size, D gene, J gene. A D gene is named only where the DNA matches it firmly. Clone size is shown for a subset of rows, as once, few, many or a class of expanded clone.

CDR3 DNA: TGTGCCAGCAGTGAATTGCTAGCGGGGAACCAAGAGACCCAGTACTTC
CDR3 protein: CASSELLAGNQETQYF
V gene: TRBV6-1
clone size: few
D gene: TRBD2
J gene: TRBJ2-5

CDR3 DNA: TGTGCCAGCTCACTCGACCAAGAGACCCAGTACTTC
CDR3 protein: CASSLDQETQYF
V gene: TRBV18
clone size: -
D gene: -
J gene: TRBJ2-5

CDR3 DNA: TGTGCCACCAGCAGAGATCTGGGGGCCGGGGAGACCCAGTACTTC
CDR3 protein: CATSRDLGAGETQYF
V gene: TRBV15
clone size: -
D gene: -
J gene: TRBJ2-5

CDR3 DNA: TGCGCCACGACCGGGACAAATGGGTCACCCCTCCACTTT
CDR3 protein: CATTGTNGSPLHF
V gene: TRBV5-1
clone size: -
D gene: -
J gene: TRBJ1-6

CDR3 DNA: TGTGCCAGCAGCGTCTCTAACCTCGGGGAGACCCAGTACTTC
CDR3 protein: CASSVSNLGETQYF
V gene: TRBV9
clone size: -
D gene: -
J gene: TRBJ2-5

CDR3 DNA: TGTGCCAGCAGTCCGGGACTAGCGGGGGTGTACAATGAGCAGTTCTTC
CDR3 protein: CASSPGLAGVYNEQFF
V gene: TRBV2
clone size: -
D gene: TRBD2
J gene: TRBJ2-1

CDR3 DNA: TGTGCCAGCAGCCAAGTAGACAGCGTCTATGGCTACACCTTC
CDR3 protein: CASSQVDSVYGYTF
V gene: TRBV4-2
clone size: -
D gene: -
J gene: TRBJ1-2

CDR3 DNA: TGTGCCAGCAGTCCTCCCGCAGGGACCAAAAACATTCAGTACTTC
CDR3 protein: CASSPPAGTKNIQYF
V gene: TRBV6-5
clone size: few
D gene: -
J gene: TRBJ2-4

CDR3 DNA: TGTGCCAGCAGCCCGAACAGCGGGAGTTCCTACAATGAGCAGTTCTTC
CDR3 protein: CASSPNSGSSYNEQFF
V gene: TRBV5-6
clone size: -
D gene: TRBD2
J gene: TRBJ2-1

CDR3 DNA: TGTGCCAGCAGCTTAGCGGAGGGCGGGGGCACAGATACGCAGTATTTT
CDR3 protein: CASSLAEGGGTDTQYF
V gene: TRBV11-1
clone size: -
D gene: -
J gene: TRBJ2-3

CDR3 DNA: TGTGCCAGCAGTGAGGGCAGTAACTATGGCTACACCTTC
CDR3 protein: CASSEGSNYGYTF
V gene: TRBV6-4
clone size: -
D gene: -
J gene: TRBJ1-2

CDR3 DNA: TGCGCCAGCAGCTTGGAAGGCGGGGGAGGCCAAGAGACCCAGTACTTC
CDR3 protein: CASSLEGGGGQETQYF
V gene: TRBV5-1
clone size: -
D gene: TRBD2
J gene: TRBJ2-5

CDR3 DNA: TGCGCCAGCAGCTTGGGACAGGGTAACAATGAGCAGTTCTTC
CDR3 protein: CASSLGQGNNEQFF
V gene: TRBV5-1
clone size: -
D gene: TRBD1
J gene: TRBJ2-1

CDR3 DNA: TGTGCCTGGAGTTCCAAGGGGGAGCAGTTCTTC
CDR3 protein: CAWSSKGEQFF
V gene: TRBV30
clone size: -
D gene: -
J gene: TRBJ2-1

CDR3 DNA: TGTGCCAGCAGTGACCGGAGACAGGGTGTATCCTATGGCTACACCTTC
CDR3 protein: CASSDRRQGVSYGYTF
V gene: TRBV6-1
clone size: -
D gene: TRBD1
J gene: TRBJ1-2

CDR3 DNA: TGTGCCAGCAGCTCAACCACAGAGGGCAATGAGCAGTTCTTC
CDR3 protein: CASSSTTEGNEQFF
V gene: TRBV13
clone size: -
D gene: -
J gene: TRBJ2-1

CDR3 DNA: TGTGCCAGCAGCTTGGGACAGGGACGGCGTAATAACTATGGCTACACCTTC
CDR3 protein: CASSLGQGRRNNYGYTF
V gene: TRBV5-4
clone size: -
D gene: TRBD1
J gene: TRBJ1-2

CDR3 DNA: TGTGCCAGCAGTGACATAGGAGGGACAGGGGACACCGGGGAGCTGTTTTTT
CDR3 protein: CASSDIGGTGDTGELFF
V gene: TRBV6-4
clone size: -
D gene: TRBD1
J gene: TRBJ2-2

CDR3 DNA: TGTGCCAGCGGGGGACTCCGATTCACAGGGAACACTGAAGCTTTCTTT
CDR3 protein: CASGGLRFTGNTEAFF
V gene: TRBV5-5
clone size: -
D gene: -
J gene: TRBJ1-1

CDR3 DNA: TGTGCCAGCTTCAACGGCGGGGGGGTTATTAATGAGCAGTTCTTC
CDR3 protein: CASFNGGGVINEQFF
V gene: TRBV28
clone size: -
D gene: TRBD2
J gene: TRBJ2-1

CDR3 DNA: TGTGCCAGCAGTGAAGATGTGACAGTGACCTTCTTC
CDR3 protein: CASSEDVTVTFF
V gene: TRBV6-1
clone size: -
D gene: -
J gene: TRBJ2-1

CDR3 DNA: TGTGCCAGCAGCTTGCTGAGGACAGGGGGTGCTTTAGCTTTCTTT
CDR3 protein: CASSLLRTGGALAFF
V gene: TRBV5-6
clone size: -
D gene: TRBD1
J gene: TRBJ1-1

CDR3 DNA: TGCGCCAGCAGCTTTGGGACAGGGGATTTCTTTAGCAATCAGCCCCAGCATTTT
CDR3 protein: CASSFGTGDFFSNQPQHF
V gene: TRBV5-1
clone size: -
D gene: TRBD1
J gene: TRBJ1-5

CDR3 DNA: TGCAGCGTTGAACGACAGAGTTCAAAGGGCGGCTACACCTTC
CDR3 protein: CSVERQSSKGGYTF
V gene: TRBV29-1
clone size: once
D gene: -
J gene: TRBJ1-2

CDR3 DNA: TGTGCCAGCAGTCCCCAGGGTGGTGAGCAGTACTTC
CDR3 protein: CASSPQGGEQYF
V gene: TRBV6-5
clone size: few
D gene: -
J gene: TRBJ2-7

CDR3 DNA: TGTGCCAGCAGCCTCCTTCCCAGCGGCAACAATGAGCAGTTCTTC
CDR3 protein: CASSLLPSGNNEQFF
V gene: TRBV5-5
clone size: -
D gene: -
J gene: TRBJ2-1

CDR3 DNA: TGCGCCAGCAGCCAAGGTCGGACAGGGATGAACATTCAGTACTTC
CDR3 protein: CASSQGRTGMNIQYF
V gene: TRBV4-1
clone size: -
D gene: TRBD1
J gene: TRBJ2-4

CDR3 DNA: TGCGCCAGCAGCTTGGGGGGCGCAGAGACCCAGTACTTC
CDR3 protein: CASSLGGAETQYF
V gene: TRBV5-1
clone size: -
D gene: -
J gene: TRBJ2-5

CDR3 DNA: TGTGCCAGCAGCCTAGACAGGGTAGTATTTAATGGCTACACCTTC
CDR3 protein: CASSLDRVVFNGYTF
V gene: TRBV7-8
clone size: once
D gene: TRBD1
J gene: TRBJ1-2

CDR3 DNA: TGTGCCTGGAGGGGGGTCGGGGGATGGCCTGGAAACACCATATATTTT
CDR3 protein: CAWRGVGGWPGNTIYF
V gene: TRBV30
clone size: -
D gene: -
J gene: TRBJ1-3

CDR3 DNA: TGCGCCAGCAGCAAGACAGGGTCTGGAAACACCATATATTTT
CDR3 protein: CASSKTGSGNTIYF
V gene: TRBV5-1
clone size: -
D gene: TRBD1
J gene: TRBJ1-3

CDR3 DNA: TGTGCCAGCGGGGGGTACACCGGGGAGCTGTTTTTT
CDR3 protein: CASGGYTGELFF
V gene: TRBV25-1
clone size: -
D gene: -
J gene: TRBJ2-2

CDR3 DNA: TGTGCCAGCAGTTACTCCGGACAGGGGGACTATGGCTACACCTTC
CDR3 protein: CASSYSGQGDYGYTF
V gene: TRBV6-5
clone size: -
D gene: TRBD1
J gene: TRBJ1-2

CDR3 DNA: TGCGCCAGCAGCCAGCCACAGGGAGTTTCACCCCTCCACTTT
CDR3 protein: CASSQPQGVSPLHF
V gene: TRBV4-1
clone size: -
D gene: -
J gene: TRBJ1-6

CDR3 DNA: TGTGCCAGCAGCCAGACAGGGGGCGGGTCGGATACGCAGTATTTT
CDR3 protein: CASSQTGGGSDTQYF
V gene: TRBV6-1
clone size: -
D gene: TRBD1
J gene: TRBJ2-3

CDR3 DNA: TGTGCCAGCAGCCTACGTTTCGGGACTAGGCCCAATGAGCAGTTCTTC
CDR3 protein: CASSLRFGTRPNEQFF
V gene: TRBV7-2
clone size: -
D gene: TRBD2
J gene: TRBJ2-1

CDR3 DNA: TGCGCCAGCAGCCCCGGACAGGGATACATTCAGTACTTC
CDR3 protein: CASSPGQGYIQYF
V gene: TRBV4-1
clone size: -
D gene: TRBD1
J gene: TRBJ2-4

CDR3 DNA: TGTGCCAGCAGCTTTCGGACAGAAGTCTACAATGAGCAGTTCTTC
CDR3 protein: CASSFRTEVYNEQFF
V gene: TRBV5-4
clone size: -
D gene: -
J gene: TRBJ2-1

CDR3 DNA: TGTGCCAGCAGCCCACTATCCACGATGGGAGGGCCCCAGCATTTT
CDR3 protein: CASSPLSTMGGPQHF
V gene: TRBV27
clone size: -
D gene: -
J gene: TRBJ1-5

CDR3 DNA: TGTGCCAGCAACCCCCTGGCGGGGGGGCCTGTCGCGCAGTATTTT
CDR3 protein: CASNPLAGGPVAQYF
V gene: TRBV6-5
clone size: -
D gene: TRBD2
J gene: TRBJ2-3

CDR3 DNA: TGTGCCAGCAGCTTCGTTAGACCCCAGGGCCCCGGGGAGCTGTTTTTT
CDR3 protein: CASSFVRPQGPGELFF
V gene: TRBV7-9
clone size: -
D gene: -
J gene: TRBJ2-2

CDR3 DNA: TGTGCCAGCAGCAAAAAAGGTGGGCTAGCGGAGGATACGCAGTATTTT
CDR3 protein: CASSKKGGLAEDTQYF
V gene: TRBV7-9
clone size: -
D gene: TRBD2
J gene: TRBJ2-3

CDR3 DNA: TGCGCCAGCAGCTTGGACCAGGGCCATGAGCAGTTCTTC
CDR3 protein: CASSLDQGHEQFF
V gene: TRBV5-1
clone size: -
D gene: -
J gene: TRBJ2-1

CDR3 DNA: TGTGCCACCTCAGACCATCCCCTCTTTCAGTCGGGTGGCTACACCTTC
CDR3 protein: CATSDHPLFQSGGYTF
V gene: TRBV15
clone size: -
D gene: -
J gene: TRBJ1-2